These T cell receptor beta chains were read from a single sample in a study of identical twins. TCRdb re-called the 5' RACE reads through MiXCR, storing one row per CDR3 protein. This table holds approximately 350,000 distinct CDR3 sequences, about 12% found once. These same records also appear under a second study, on yellow fever vaccine responses in identical twins.

Sequenced sample: CD8+ T cells sorted from blood. Receptors were obtained from a woman younger than 35 in good health. The CDR3 runs from the conserved cysteine through the conserved F or W. The D gene is left open where the match is weak. Rows may omit the clone size; those that give it use once, few, many or a size class.

>-|TRBV9|TRBJ2-2|-
CASSAPTWTGELFF
TGTGCCAGCAGCGCCCCGACGTGGACCGGGGAGCTGTTTTTT
>-|TRBV11-2|TRBJ2-3|-
CASSLPSYGRTDTQYF
TGTGCCAGCAGCTTACCCTCTTATGGCCGCACAGATACGCAGTATTTT
>-|TRBV20-1|TRBJ2-7|many
CSARDDSQSEEQYF
TGCAGTGCTAGAGATGACAGTCAATCGGAGGAGCAGTACTTC
>-|TRBV11-3|TRBJ2-1|few
CASSLDRKSYNEQFF
TGTGCCAGCAGCTTAGACCGCAAGTCCTACAATGAGCAGTTCTTC
>TRBD1|TRBV4-1|TRBJ2-7|few
CASSNRQGEAYEQYF
TGCGCCAGCAGCAACCGACAGGGAGAGGCTTACGAGCAGTACTTC
>TRBD1|TRBV27|TRBJ2-3|few
CASRVYPTGGVTDTQYF
TGTGCCAGCAGAGTTTACCCCACAGGGGGCGTCACAGATACGCAGTATTTT
>TRBD1|TRBV5-1|TRBJ1-1|-
CASSGTGLEAFF
TGCGCCAGCAGTGGGACAGGGTTGGAAGCTTTCTTT
>TRBD2|TRBV7-9|TRBJ2-7|many
CASSFGTSFYEQYF
TGTGCCAGCAGCTTCGGGACTAGCTTCTACGAGCAGTACTTC
>TRBD1|TRBV7-9|TRBJ1-1|few
CASSSSRTGRNTEAFF
TGTGCCAGCAGCTCCTCTAGGACAGGGAGGAACACTGAAGCTTTCTTT
>TRBD2|TRBV3-1|TRBJ2-3|-
CASSQDGVAGAIDTQYF
TGTGCCAGCAGCCAAGATGGAGTAGCGGGAGCAATAGATACGCAGTATTTT
>-|TRBV7-6|TRBJ1-5|few
CASSPSINQPQHF
TGTGCCAGCAGCCCAAGTATCAATCAGCCCCAGCATTTT